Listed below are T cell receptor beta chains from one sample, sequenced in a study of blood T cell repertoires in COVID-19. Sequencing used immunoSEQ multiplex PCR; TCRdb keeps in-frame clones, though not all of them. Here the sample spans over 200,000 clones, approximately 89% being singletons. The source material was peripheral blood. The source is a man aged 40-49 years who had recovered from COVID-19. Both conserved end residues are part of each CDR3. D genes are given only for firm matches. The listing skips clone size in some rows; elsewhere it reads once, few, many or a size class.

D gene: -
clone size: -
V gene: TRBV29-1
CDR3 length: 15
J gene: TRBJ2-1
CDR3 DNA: TGCAGCGTTATATGGTCATATCGGTCCCTTAATGAGCAGTTCTTC
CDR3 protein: CSVIWSYRSLNEQFF

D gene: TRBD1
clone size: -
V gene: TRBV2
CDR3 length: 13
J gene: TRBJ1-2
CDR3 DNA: TGTGCCACCTCCGGGACAGGCTTGTATGGCTACACCTTC
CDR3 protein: CATSGTGLYGYTF

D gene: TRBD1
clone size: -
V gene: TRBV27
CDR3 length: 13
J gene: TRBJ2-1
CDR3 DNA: TGTGCCAGCAGTGGGACAGGGGGGAATGAGCAGTTCTTC
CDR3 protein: CASSGTGGNEQFF

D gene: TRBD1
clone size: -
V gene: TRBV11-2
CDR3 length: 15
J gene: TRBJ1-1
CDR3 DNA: TGTGCCAGCAGCTCCAGGACAGGGCAGAACACTGAAGCTTTCTTT
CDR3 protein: CASSSRTGQNTEAFF

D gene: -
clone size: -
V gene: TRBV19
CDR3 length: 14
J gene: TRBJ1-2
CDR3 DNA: TGTGCCAGTAGGGTCGCAGCAGGCGCGGGTGGCTACACCTTC
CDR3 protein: CASRVAAGAGGYTF

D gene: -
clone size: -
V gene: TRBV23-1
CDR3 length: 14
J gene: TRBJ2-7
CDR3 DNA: TGCGCCAGCAGTCACTACAGGGACCACTACGAGCAGTACTTC
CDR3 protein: CASSHYRDHYEQYF

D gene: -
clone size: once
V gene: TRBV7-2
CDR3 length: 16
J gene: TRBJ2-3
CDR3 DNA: TGTGCCAGCAGCTTGCTTCGGGTCCGAACGACAGATACGCAGTATTTT
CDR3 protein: CASSLLRVRTTDTQYF

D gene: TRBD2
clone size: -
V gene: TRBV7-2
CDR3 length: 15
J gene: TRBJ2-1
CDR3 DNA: TGTGCCAGCAGCTTGGCGGGAGGAGAGGTAAATGAGCAGTTCTTC
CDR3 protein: CASSLAGGEVNEQFF

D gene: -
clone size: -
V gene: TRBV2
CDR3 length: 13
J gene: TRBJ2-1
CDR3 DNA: TGTGCCAGCAAAAGGAGGGGCGAAAATGAGCAGTTCTTC
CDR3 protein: CASKRRGENEQFF

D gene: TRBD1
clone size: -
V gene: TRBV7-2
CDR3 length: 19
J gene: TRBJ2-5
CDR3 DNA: TGTGCCAGCAGCGCGCTGACAGGGTTCCTAACCCCGCTTCGAGAGACCCAGTACTTC
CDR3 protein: CASSALTGFLTPLRETQYF

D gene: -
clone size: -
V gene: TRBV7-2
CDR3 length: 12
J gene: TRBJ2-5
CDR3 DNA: TGTGCCAGCAACGAACCACGGGAGACCCAGTACTTC
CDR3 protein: CASNEPRETQYF

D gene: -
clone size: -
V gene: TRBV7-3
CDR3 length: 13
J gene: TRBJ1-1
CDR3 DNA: TGTGCCAGCAGCTTAACGAGGGAGACTGAAGCTTTCTTT
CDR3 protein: CASSLTRETEAFF

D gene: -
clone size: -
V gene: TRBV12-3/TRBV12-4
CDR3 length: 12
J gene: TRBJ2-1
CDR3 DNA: TGTGCCAGCAGCCGCGCGAACAATGAGCAGTTCTTC
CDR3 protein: CASSRANNEQFF

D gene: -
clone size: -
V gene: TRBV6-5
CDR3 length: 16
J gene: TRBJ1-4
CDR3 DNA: TGTGCCAGCAGTTACGTCGCCACTTTAACTAATGAAAAACTGTTTTTT
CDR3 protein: CASSYVATLTNEKLFF

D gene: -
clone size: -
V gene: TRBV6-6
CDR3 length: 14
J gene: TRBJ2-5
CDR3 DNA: TGTGCCAGCAGTTACACCCCCTTACAGGGGACCCAGTACTTC
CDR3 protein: CASSYTPLQGTQYF

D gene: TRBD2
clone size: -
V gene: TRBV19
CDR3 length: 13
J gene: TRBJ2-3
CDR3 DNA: TGTGCCAGTAGTACGCGGGGGGGCCATACGCAGTATTTT
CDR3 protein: CASSTRGGHTQYF

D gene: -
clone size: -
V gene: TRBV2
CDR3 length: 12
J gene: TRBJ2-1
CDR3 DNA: TGTGCCAGCAGCCTAGGGGGGGAAGAGCAGTTCTTC
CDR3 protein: CASSLGGEEQFF

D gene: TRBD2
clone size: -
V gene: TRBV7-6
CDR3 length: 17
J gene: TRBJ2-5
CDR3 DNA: TGTGCCAGCAGCTTAAGGGGTGCGGGGGGGCGCGGAGAGACCCAGTACTTC
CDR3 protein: CASSLRGAGGRGETQYF

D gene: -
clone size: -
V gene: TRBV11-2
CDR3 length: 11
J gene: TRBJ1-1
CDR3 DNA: TGTGCCAGCAGCTCGAGAACTGAAGCTTTCTTT
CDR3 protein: CASSSRTEAFF

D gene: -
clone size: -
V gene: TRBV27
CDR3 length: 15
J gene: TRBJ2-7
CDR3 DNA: TGTGCCAGCAGTCTGGGATGGGGCGCCGGAGTCGAGCAGTACTTC
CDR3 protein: CASSLGWGAGVEQYF

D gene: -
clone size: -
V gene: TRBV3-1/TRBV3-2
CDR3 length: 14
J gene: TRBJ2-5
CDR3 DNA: TGTGCCAGCAGCCTTAGACTCAGCCAAGAGACCCAGTACTTC
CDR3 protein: CASSLRLSQETQYF

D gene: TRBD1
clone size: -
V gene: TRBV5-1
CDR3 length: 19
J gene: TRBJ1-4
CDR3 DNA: TGCGCCAGCCGAAAAACCGGGACAGAGCTCTTTTCAACTAATGAAAAACTGTTTTTT
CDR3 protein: CASRKTGTELFSTNEKLFF

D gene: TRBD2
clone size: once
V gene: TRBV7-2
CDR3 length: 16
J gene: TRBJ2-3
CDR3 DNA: TGTGCCAGCAGCTTAGAAAGACTAGCGGGCGCAGATACGCAGTATTTT
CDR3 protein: CASSLERLAGADTQYF

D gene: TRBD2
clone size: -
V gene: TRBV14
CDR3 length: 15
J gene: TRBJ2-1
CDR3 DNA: TGTGCCAGCAGACGGCAGGCGGGGGGCCGGAATGAGCAGTTCTTC
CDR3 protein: CASRRQAGGRNEQFF

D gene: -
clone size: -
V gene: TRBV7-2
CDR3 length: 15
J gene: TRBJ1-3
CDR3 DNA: TGTGCCAGCAGCTCCCCAGGTCGTTCTGGAAACACCATATATTTT
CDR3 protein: CASSSPGRSGNTIYF

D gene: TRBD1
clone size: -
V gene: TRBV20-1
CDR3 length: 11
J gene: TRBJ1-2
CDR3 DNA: TGCAGTGCCACGACAGGGAATGGCTACACCTTC
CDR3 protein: CSATTGNGYTF

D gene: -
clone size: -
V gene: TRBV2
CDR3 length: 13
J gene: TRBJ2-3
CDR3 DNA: TGTGCCAGCAGGGCCAGAGGTACAGATACGCAGTATTTT
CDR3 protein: CASRARGTDTQYF

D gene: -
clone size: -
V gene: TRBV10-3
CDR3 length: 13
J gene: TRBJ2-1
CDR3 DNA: TGTGCCATAGGGAGGCGGGATTACAATGAGCAGTTCTTC
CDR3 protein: CAIGRRDYNEQFF

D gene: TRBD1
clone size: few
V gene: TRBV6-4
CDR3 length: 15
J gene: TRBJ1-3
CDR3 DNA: TGTGCCAGCACTGTACAGGGGAAGGTGAGGAACACCATATATTTT
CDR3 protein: CASTVQGKVRNTIYF

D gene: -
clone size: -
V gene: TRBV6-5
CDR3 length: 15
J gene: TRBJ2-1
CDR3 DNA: TGTGCCAGCAGTTACCGGTCGACTGCCTACAATGAGCAGTTCTTC
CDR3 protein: CASSYRSTAYNEQFF

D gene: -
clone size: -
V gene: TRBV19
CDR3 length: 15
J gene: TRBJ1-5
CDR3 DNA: TGTGCCACTAGTTTGGGCGCAGTTGGGAATCAGCCCCAGCATTTT
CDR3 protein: CATSLGAVGNQPQHF

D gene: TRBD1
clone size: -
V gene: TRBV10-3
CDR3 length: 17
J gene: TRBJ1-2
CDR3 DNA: TGTGCCATCAGTGATTTGTCCCGGGGAACAGGGGGGAGCGGCTACACCTTC
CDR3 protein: CAISDLSRGTGGSGYTF

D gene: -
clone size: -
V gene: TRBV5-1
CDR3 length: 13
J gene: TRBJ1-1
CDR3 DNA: TGCGCCAGCAGCTGGACAAGTAACACTGAAGCTTTCTTT
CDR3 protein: CASSWTSNTEAFF

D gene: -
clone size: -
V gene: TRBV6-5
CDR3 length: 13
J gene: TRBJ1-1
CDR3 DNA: TGTGCCAGCAGGCAGACAGCGAACACTGAAGCTTTCTTT
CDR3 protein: CASRQTANTEAFF

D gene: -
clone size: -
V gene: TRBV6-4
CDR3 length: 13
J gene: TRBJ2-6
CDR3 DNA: TGTGCCAGCAGGAGCTCTGGGGCCAACGTCCTGACTTTC
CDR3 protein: CASRSSGANVLTF

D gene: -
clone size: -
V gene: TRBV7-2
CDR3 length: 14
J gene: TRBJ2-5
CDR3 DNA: TGTGCCAGCAGCTTATCGATGGGGGGGGCTACCCAGTACTTC
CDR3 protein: CASSLSMGGATQYF

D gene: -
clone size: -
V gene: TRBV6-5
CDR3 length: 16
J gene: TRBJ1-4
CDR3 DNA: TGTGCCAGCAGTTACCCAAAGGGGGCAACTAATGAAAAACTGTTTTTT
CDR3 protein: CASSYPKGATNEKLFF

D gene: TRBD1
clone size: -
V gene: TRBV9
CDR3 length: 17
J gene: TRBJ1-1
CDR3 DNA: TGTGCCAGCAGCACCCCGGGACAGGGAAGTAGGGGAACTGAAGCTTTCTTT
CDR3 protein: CASSTPGQGSRGTEAFF

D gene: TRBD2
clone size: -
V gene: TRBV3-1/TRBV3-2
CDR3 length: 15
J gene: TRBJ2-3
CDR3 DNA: TGTGCCAGCAGCGCGGGGACTAACCCCACAGATACGCAGTATTTT
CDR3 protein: CASSAGTNPTDTQYF

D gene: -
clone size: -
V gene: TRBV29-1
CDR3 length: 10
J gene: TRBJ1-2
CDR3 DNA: TGCAGCGTTGTATCCGTTGGCTACACCTTC
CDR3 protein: CSVVSVGYTF

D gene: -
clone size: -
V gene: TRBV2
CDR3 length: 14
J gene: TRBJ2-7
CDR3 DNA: TGTGCCAGCACCGGCCCGAGGTACCCCTACGAGCAGTACTTC
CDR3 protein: CASTGPRYPYEQYF

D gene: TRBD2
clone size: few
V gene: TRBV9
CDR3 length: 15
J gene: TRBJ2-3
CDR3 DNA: TGTGCCAGCACTACTAGCGGGAGAGGCGCAGATACGCAGTATTTT
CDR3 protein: CASTTSGRGADTQYF

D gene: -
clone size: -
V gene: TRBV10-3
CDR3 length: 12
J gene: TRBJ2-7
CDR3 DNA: TGTGCCATCAGGCCCCAGGGATACGAGCAGTACTTC
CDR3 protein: CAIRPQGYEQYF

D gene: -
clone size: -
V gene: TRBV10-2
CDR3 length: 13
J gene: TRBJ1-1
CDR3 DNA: TGCGCCAGCGAGGCAACCCGGGGGACTGAAGCTTTCTTT
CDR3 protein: CASEATRGTEAFF

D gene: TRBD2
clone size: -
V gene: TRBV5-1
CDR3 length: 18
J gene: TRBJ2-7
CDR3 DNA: TGCGCCAGCAGCCCCGGGACTAGCGGGAGGGCCTTCCGCTACGAGCAGTACTTC
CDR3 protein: CASSPGTSGRAFRYEQYF

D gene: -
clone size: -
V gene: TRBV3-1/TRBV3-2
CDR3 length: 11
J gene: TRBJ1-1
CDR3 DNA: TGTGCCAGCAGTCAGAACACTGAAGCTTTCTTT
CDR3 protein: CASSQNTEAFF

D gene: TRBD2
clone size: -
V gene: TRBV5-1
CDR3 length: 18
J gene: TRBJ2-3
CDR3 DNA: TGCGCCAGCAGCTTGGAGTTTGTCGGGAGGGCCAAGCGGGATACGCAGTATTTT
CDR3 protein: CASSLEFVGRAKRDTQYF